This is a list of T cell receptor beta chains from one sample in a study of CD8+ T cells in alopecia areata. This table comes from immunoSEQ multiplex PCR, and its TCRdb copy is limited to in-frame clones, with some not included. The sample carries some 170,000 clones, 59% recorded once. The sequencing used CD4+ T cells sorted from blood, collected at week 0. These receptors originate from a human donor with alopecia areata. The CDR3 runs from the conserved cysteine through the conserved F or W. D genes are given only for firm matches. Only some rows state a clone size, as once, few, many or a class for expanded clones.

d_call | j_call | clone_size | v_call | cdr3_nt | cdr3_aa
NA | TRBJ2-5 | NA | TRBV5-1 | TGCGCCAGCAGCTTAGGTCCAGGGGACGGGGAGACCCAGTACTTC | CASSLGPGDGETQYF
NA | TRBJ1-4 | NA | TRBV11-2 | TGTGCCAGCAGCTTATCGCTCACTAATGAAAAACTGTTTTTT | CASSLSLTNEKLFF
NA | TRBJ1-1 | NA | TRBV14 | TGTGCCAGCAGCTTGAGCGCAGGGTCGGGCACTGAAGCTTTCTTT | CASSLSAGSGTEAFF
TRBD1 | TRBJ2-7 | NA | TRBV29-1 | TGCAGCGTTGCCGGGCAGGGGGCTTTCGAGCAGTACTTC | CSVAGQGAFEQYF
TRBD1 | TRBJ2-7 | NA | TRBV10-2 | TGCGCCAGCAGAGGGGGCTGGGACTACGAGCAGTACTTC | CASRGGWDYEQYF
NA | TRBJ2-5 | NA | TRBV7-9 | TGTGCCAGCAGCCCCGTGGTTGACAGTGCGAAGACCCAGTACTTC | CASSPVVDSAKTQYF
NA | TRBJ2-3 | NA | TRBV29-1 | TGCAGCGTTGTTGAGCTAGGGAGCACAGATACGCAGTATTTT | CSVVELGSTDTQYF
NA | TRBJ1-1 | once | TRBV30 | TGTGCCTGGACGCGAATCAGGGAGAACACTGAAGCTTTCTTT | CAWTRIRENTEAFF
NA | TRBJ1-5 | NA | TRBV29-1 | TGCAGCGTTCGCCAGGGGAGGGATCAGCCCCAGCATTTT | CSVRQGRDQPQHF
NA | TRBJ2-5 | NA | TRBV30 | TGTGCCTGGAGTACCGGGACCCCCAGGCGGGAGACCCAGTACTTC | CAWSTGTPRRETQYF
NA | TRBJ2-1 | NA | TRBV7-9 | TGTGCCAGCAGCTTAGGGCGTGAGCAGTTCTTC | CASSLGREQFF
TRBD2 | TRBJ2-7 | NA | TRBV5-1 | TGCGCCAGCAGCCGAGAGCGGGGATACTACGAGCAGTACTTC | CASSRERGYYEQYF
NA | TRBJ2-1 | NA | TRBV29-1 | TGCAGCGTTGGCCCAGCGGGCTACAATGAGCAGTTCTTC | CSVGPAGYNEQFF
TRBD1 | TRBJ2-7 | once | TRBV6-5 | TGTGCCAGCAGTGAGATCAGGGGGCCCAAGCAGTACTTC | CASSEIRGPKQYF
NA | TRBJ2-1 | NA | TRBV29-1 | TGCAGCGTTGAGGTGTACAATGAGCAGTTCTTC | CSVEVYNEQFF
NA | TRBJ1-2 | NA | TRBV7-9 | TGTGCCAGCAGCTTAGTGACAGCTCGAAGCGGCTACACCTTC | CASSLVTARSGYTF
TRBD1 | TRBJ2-2 | few | TRBV29-1 | TGCAGCGTTAAGGGGGCCGTCACCGGGGAGCTGTTTTTT | CSVKGAVTGELFF
NA | TRBJ1-5 | NA | TRBV15 | TGTGCCACCAGCAGAGCAGGGGACGAGCAGCCCCAGCATTTT | CATSRAGDEQPQHF
NA | TRBJ2-2 | few | TRBV5-1 | TGCGCCAGCAGCTTGTCTCAGGGGCCCGGGGAGCTGTTTTTT | CASSLSQGPGELFF
TRBD1 | TRBJ1-2 | few | TRBV27 | TGTGCCAGCAGGGGACAGGGACTAGGCTATGGCTACACCTTC | CASRGQGLGYGYTF
TRBD2 | TRBJ2-7 | NA | TRBV27 | TGTGCCACCTCAAGGCTAGCGGGGGGCTACGAGCAGTACTTC | CATSRLAGGYEQYF
NA | TRBJ1-1 | NA | TRBV29-1 | TGCAGCGTTGCCAAACTGCTTCCGAACACTGAAGCTTTCTTT | CSVAKLLPNTEAFF
NA | TRBJ2-2 | NA | TRBV11-2 | TGTGCCAGCAGCTTTTCCTGGACTTTGAACACCGGGGAGCTGTTTTTT | CASSFSWTLNTGELFF
NA | TRBJ1-6 | NA | TRBV6-1 | TGTGCCAGCCTCATGCAGGAGAGAGTCAATTCACCCCTCCACTTT | CASLMQERVNSPLHF
NA | TRBJ1-1 | NA | TRBV2 | TGTGCCAGCAGTCCAGCGGGACACCAGAACACTGAAGCTTTCTTT | CASSPAGHQNTEAFF
NA | TRBJ1-3 | NA | TRBV29-1 | TGCAGCGTTGAATTTTCGGACACCATATATTTT | CSVEFSDTIYF
NA | TRBJ2-5 | NA | TRBV2 | TGTGCCAGCTCGGTTGATCAAGAGACCCAGTACTTC | CASSVDQETQYF
NA | TRBJ2-3 | once | TRBV5-1 | TGCGCCAGCAGCTTACCCAACCGAGGAGATACGCAGTATTTT | CASSLPNRGDTQYF
NA | TRBJ1-2 | once | TRBV6-5 | TGTGCCAGCAGCACGGTACAGAACTATGGCTACACCTTC | CASSTVQNYGYTF
NA | TRBJ2-5 | NA | TRBV13 | TGTGCCAGCAGCTGCCTGGGGCCAGAAGAGACCCAGTACTTC | CASSCLGPEETQYF
NA | TRBJ1-3 | NA | TRBV29-1 | TGCAGCGTCGCGGACGGCTACTCTGGAAACACCATATATTTT | CSVADGYSGNTIYF
NA | TRBJ2-5 | many | TRBV5-1 | TGCGCCAGCAGCTTGGAAGAGACCCAGTACTTC | CASSLEETQYF
NA | TRBJ2-5 | NA | TRBV4-2 | TGTGCCAGCAGCCCAAGCAAGATAGGGGCCGGGGAGACCCAGTACTTC | CASSPSKIGAGETQYF
TRBD1 | TRBJ1-6 | once | TRBV5-1 | TGCGCCAGCAACCTAGGACAGGGAGGTAATTCACCCCTCCACTTT | CASNLGQGGNSPLHF